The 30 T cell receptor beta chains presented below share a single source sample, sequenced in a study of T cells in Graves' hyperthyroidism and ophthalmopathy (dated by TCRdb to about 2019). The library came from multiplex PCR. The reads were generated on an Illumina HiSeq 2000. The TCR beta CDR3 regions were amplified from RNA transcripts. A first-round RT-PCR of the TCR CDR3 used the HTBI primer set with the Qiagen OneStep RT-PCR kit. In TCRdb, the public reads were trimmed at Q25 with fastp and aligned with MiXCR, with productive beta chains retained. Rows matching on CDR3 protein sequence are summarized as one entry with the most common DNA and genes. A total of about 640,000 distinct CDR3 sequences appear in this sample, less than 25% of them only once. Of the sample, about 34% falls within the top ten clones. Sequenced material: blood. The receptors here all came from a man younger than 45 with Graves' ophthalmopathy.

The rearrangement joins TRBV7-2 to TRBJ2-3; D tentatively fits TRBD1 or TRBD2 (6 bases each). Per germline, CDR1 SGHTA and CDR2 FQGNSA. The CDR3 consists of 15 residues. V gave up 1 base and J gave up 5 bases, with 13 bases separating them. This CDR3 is CASSLVRGQVDTQYF. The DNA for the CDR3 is TGTGCCAGCAGCTTAGTACGGGGGCAGGTAGATACGCAGTATTTT.

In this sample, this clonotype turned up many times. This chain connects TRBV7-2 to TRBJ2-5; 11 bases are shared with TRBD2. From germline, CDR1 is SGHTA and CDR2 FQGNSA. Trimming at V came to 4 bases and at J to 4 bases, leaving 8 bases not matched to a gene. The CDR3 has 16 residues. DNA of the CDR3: TGTGCCAGCAGCTCAGTGCTAGCGGGAGGTCTAGAGACCCAGTACTTC. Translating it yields CASSSVLAGGLETQYF.

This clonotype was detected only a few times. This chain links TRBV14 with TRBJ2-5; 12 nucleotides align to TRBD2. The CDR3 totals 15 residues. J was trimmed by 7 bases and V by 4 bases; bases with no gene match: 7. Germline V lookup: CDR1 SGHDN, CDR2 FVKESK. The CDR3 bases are TGTGCCAGCAGCCCGACTAGCGGGAGACGGGGGACCCAGTACTTC. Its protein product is CASSPTSGRRGTQYF.

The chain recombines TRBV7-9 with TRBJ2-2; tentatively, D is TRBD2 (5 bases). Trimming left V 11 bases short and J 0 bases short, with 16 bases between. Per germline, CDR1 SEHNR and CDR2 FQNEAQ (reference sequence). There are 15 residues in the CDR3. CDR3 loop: CAGTSTGSNTGELFF. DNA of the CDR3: TGTGCCGGAACCTCTACGGGATCGAACACCGGGGAGCTGTTTTTT.

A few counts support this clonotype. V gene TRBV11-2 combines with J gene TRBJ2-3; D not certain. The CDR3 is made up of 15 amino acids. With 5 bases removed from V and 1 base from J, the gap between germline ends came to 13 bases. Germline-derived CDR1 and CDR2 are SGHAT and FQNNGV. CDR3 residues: CASSLVAGRTDTQYF. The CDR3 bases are TGTGCCAGCAGCCTAGTGGCAGGACGCACAGATACGCAGTATTTT.

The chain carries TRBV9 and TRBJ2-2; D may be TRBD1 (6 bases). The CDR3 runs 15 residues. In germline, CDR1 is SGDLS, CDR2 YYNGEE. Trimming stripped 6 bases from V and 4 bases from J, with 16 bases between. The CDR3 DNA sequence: TGTGCCAGCAACCCGGGACAAGCCTTCACCGGGGAGCTGTTTTTT. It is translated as CASNPGQAFTGELFF.

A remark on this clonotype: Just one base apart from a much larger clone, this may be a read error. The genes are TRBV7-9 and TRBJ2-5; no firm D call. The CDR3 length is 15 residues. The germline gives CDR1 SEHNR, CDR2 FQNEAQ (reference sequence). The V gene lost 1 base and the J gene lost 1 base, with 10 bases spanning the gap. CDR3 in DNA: TGTGCCAGCAGCTTAGGGGTCAACGGCCAAGAGACCCAGTACTTC. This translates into CASSLGVNGQETQYF. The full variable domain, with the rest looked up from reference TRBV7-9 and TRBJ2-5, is DTGVSQNPRHKITKRGQNVTFRCDPISEHNRLYWYRQTLGQGPEFLTYFQNEAQLEKSRLLSDRFSAERPKGSFSTLEIQRTEQGDSAMYLCASSLGVNGQETQYFGPGTRLLVL.

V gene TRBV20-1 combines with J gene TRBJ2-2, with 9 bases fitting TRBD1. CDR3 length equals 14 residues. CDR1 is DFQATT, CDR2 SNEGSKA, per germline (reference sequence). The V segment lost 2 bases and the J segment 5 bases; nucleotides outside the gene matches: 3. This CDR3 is CSARSGQGTGELFF. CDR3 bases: TGCAGTGCTAGATCCGGACAGGGGACCGGGGAGCTGTTTTTT.

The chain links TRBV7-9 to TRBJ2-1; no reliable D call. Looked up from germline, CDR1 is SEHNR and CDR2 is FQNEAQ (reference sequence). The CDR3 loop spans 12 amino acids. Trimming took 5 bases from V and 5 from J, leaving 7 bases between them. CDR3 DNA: TGTGCCAGCAGCCTACTACACAATGAGCAGTTCTTC. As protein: CASSLLHNEQFF. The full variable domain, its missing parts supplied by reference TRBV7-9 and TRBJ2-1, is DTGVSQNPRHKITKRGQNVTFRCDPISEHNRLYWYRQTLGQGPEFLTYFQNEAQLEKSRLLSDRFSAERPKGSFSTLEIQRTEQGDSAMYLCASSLLHNEQFFGPGTRLTVL.

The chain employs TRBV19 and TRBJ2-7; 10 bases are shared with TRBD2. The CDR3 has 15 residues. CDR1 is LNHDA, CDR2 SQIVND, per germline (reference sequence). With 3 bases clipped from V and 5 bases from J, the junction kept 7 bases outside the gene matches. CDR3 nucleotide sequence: TGTGCCAGTAGTATGGGGCCTAGCGGGAGTGACGAGCAGTACTTC. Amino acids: CASSMGPSGSDEQYF.

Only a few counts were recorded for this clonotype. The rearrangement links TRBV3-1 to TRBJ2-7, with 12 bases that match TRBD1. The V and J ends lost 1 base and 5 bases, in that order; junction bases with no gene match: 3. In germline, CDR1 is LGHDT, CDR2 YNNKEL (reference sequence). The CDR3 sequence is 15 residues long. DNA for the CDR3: TGTGCCAGCAGCCAAGCGGGACAGGGGGCCAACGAGCAGTACTTC. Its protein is CASSQAGQGANEQYF.

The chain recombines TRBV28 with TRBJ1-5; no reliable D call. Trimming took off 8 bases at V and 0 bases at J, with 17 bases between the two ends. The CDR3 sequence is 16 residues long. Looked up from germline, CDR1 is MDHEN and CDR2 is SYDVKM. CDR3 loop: CASHSGQPFSNQPQHF. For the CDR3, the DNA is TGTGCCAGCCACTCCGGGCAGCCGTTTAGCAATCAGCCCCAGCATTTT.

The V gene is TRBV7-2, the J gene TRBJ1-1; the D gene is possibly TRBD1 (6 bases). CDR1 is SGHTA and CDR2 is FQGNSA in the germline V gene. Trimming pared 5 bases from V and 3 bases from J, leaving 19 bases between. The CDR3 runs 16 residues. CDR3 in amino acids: CASSPGGGGGYTEAFF. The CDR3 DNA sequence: TGTGCCAGCAGCCCAGGTGGAGGGGGAGGATACACTGAAGCTTTCTTT.

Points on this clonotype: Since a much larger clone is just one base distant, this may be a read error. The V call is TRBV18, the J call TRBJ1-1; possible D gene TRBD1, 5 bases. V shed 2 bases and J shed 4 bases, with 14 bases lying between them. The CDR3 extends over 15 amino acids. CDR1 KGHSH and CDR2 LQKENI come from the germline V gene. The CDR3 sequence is CASSPSGDDGTEAFF. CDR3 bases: TGTGCCAGCTCACCATCGGGGGATGACGGCACTGAAGCTTTCTTT. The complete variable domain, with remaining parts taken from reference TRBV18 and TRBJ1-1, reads NAGVMQNPRHLVRRRGQEARLRCSPMKGHSHVYWYRQLPEEGLKFMVYLQKENIIDESGMPKERFSAEFPKEGPSILRIQQVVRGDSAAYFCASSPSGDDGTEAFFGQGTRLTVV.

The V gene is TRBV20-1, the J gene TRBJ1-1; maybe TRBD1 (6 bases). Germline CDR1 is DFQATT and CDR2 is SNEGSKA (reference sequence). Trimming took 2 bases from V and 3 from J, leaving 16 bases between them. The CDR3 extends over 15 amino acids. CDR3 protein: CSARRSPDRYTEAFF. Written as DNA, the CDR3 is TGCAGTGCTAGACGTTCCCCGGACAGATACACTGAAGCTTTCTTT.

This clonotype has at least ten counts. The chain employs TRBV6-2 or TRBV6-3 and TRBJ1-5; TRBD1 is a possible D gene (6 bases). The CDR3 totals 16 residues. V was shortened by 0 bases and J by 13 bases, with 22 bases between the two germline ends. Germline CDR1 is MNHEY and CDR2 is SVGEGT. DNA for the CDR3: TGTGCCAGCAGTTACTCGACGTACGTCAGAGGGGGTCTTCAGCATTTT. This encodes CASSYSTYVRGGLQHF.

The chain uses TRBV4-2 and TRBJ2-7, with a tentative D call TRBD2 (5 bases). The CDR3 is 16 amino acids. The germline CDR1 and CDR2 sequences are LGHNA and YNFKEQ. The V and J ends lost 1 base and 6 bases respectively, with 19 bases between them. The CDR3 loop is CASSQGNGLTAPEQYF. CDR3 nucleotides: TGTGCCAGCAGCCAAGGAAACGGACTGACGGCTCCCGAGCAGTACTTC.

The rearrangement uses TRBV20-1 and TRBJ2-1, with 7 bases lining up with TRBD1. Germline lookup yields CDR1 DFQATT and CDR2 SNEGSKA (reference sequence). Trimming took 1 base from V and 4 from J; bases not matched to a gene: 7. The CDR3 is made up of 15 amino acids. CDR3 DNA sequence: TGCAGTGCTAGAGCCCGAGGGGGCGGTTACAATGAGCAGTTCTTC. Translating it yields CSARARGGGYNEQFF.

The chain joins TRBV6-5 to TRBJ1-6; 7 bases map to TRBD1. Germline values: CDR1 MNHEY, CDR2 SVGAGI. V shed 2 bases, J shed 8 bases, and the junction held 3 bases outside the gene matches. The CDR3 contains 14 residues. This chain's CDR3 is CASSYRDRDSPLHF. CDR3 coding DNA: TGTGCCAGCAGTTACCGGGACAGAGATTCACCCCTCCACTTT.

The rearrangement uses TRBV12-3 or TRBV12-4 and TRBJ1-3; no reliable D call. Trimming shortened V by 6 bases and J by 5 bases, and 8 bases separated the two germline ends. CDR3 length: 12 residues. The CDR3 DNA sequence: TGTGCCAGCAGGAGTCCGCGAAACACCATATATTTT. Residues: CASRSPRNTIYF.

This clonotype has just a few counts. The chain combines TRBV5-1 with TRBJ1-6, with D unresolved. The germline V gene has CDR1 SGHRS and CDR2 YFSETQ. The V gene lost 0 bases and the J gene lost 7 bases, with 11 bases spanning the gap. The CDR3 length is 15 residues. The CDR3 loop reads CASSLVTPTNSPLHF. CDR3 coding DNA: TGCGCCAGCAGCTTGGTCACGCCTACGAATTCACCCCTCCACTTT.

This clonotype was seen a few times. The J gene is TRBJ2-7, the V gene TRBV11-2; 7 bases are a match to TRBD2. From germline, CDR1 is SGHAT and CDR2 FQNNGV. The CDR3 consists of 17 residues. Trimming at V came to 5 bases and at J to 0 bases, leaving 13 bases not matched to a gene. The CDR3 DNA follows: TGTGCCAGCAGCACCCTCCGCGGACGGGAGGCCTCCTACGAGCAGTACTTC. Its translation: CASSTLRGREASYEQYF.

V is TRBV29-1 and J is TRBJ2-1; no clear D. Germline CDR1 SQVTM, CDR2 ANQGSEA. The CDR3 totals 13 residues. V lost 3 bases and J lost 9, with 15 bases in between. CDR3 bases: TGCAGCGTTGATCTGACCCAGCATGGTGAGCAGTTCTTC. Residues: CSVDLTQHGEQFF.

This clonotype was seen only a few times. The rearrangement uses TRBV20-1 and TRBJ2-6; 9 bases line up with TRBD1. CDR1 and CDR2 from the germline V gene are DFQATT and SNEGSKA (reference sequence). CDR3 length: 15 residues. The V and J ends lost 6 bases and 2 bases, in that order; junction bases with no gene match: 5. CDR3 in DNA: TGCAGTGCAGACGGACAGGGGACTGGGGCCAACGTCCTGACTTTC. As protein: CSADGQGTGANVLTF.

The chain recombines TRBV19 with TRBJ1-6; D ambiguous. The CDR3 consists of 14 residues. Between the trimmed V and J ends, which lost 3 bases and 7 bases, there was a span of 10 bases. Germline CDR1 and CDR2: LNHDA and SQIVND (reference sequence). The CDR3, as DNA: TGTGCCAGTAGTATTCGGCGAGACAATTCACCCCTCCACTTT. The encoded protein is CASSIRRDNSPLHF.

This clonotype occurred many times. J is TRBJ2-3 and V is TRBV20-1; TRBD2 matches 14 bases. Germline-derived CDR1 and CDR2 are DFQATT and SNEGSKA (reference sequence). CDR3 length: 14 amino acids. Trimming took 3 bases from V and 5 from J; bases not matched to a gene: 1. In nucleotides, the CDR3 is TGCAGTGCTAGTGGGACTAGCGGGGGAGATACGCAGTATTTT. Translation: CSASGTSGGDTQYF.

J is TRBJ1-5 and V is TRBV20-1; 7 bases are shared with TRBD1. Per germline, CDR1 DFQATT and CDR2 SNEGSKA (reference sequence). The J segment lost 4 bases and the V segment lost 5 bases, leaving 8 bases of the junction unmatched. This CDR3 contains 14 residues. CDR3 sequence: CSAVPDRRNQPQHF. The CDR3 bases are TGCAGTGCTGTGCCGGACAGGAGAAATCAGCCCCAGCATTTT.

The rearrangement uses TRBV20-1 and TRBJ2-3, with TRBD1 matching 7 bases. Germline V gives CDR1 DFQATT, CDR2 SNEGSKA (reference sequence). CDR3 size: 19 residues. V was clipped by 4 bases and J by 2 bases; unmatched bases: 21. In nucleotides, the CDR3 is TGCAGTGCTACCTCTCCCTACAGGGGCCATTGGACTGTCACAGATACGCAGTATTTT. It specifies CSATSPYRGHWTVTDTQYF.

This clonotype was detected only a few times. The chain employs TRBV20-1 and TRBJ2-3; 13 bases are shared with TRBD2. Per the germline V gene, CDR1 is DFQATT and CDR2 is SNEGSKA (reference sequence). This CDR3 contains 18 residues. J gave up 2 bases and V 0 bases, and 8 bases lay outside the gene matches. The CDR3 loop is CSARDVRLAGGSTDTQYF. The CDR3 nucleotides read TGCAGTGCTAGAGACGTTAGACTAGCGGGGGGATCCACAGATACGCAGTATTTT.

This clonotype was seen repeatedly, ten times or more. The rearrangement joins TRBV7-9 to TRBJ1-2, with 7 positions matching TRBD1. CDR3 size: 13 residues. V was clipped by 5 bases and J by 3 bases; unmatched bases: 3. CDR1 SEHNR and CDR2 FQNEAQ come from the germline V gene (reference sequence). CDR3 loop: CASSTGTDYGYTF. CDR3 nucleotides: TGTGCCAGCAGCACGGGGACAGACTATGGCTACACCTTC.